The rows below give T cell receptor beta chains drawn from one sample of a study of blood T cell repertoires in COVID-19. TCRdb's copy holds only in-frame clones and misses some; the assay was immunoSEQ multiplex PCR. This sample has 200,000 to 250,000 clones; approximately 80% occur once, and the top ten carry 7.4%. The sequenced sample consisted of peripheral blood. Receptors originate from a woman between 50 and 59 years old with acute or convalescent COVID-19. CDR3s include the opening cysteine and the closing phenylalanine or tryptophan. The D gene is left open where the match is weak. Only some rows state a clone size, as once, few, many or a class for expanded clones.

cdr3_aa cdr3_nt cdr3_length j_call d_call clone_size v_call
CASSLGDRGPMNTEAFF TGTGCCAGCAGCTTAGGGGACAGGGGGCCAATGAACACTGAAGCTTTCTTT 17 TRBJ1-1 TRBD1 few TRBV7-6
CASRGLAGYEQYF TGTGCCTCCCGGGGGCTAGCGGGCTACGAGCAGTACTTC 13 TRBJ2-7 TRBD2 . TRBV30
CASSEDPNRVQAFF TGTGCCAGCAGTGAGGACCCTAACAGGGTCCAAGCTTTCTTT 14 TRBJ1-1 . . TRBV6-1
CASSAEQGSGNTIYF TGTGCCAGCAGTGCCGAGCAGGGGTCTGGAAACACCATATATTTT 15 TRBJ1-3 . . TRBV28
CASSFGQGASGNTIYF TGTGCCAGCAGTTTCGGACAGGGGGCTAGTGGAAACACCATATATTTT 16 TRBJ1-3 TRBD1 few TRBV2
CASSSDPRVGYTF TGTGCCAGCAGTTCAGACCCGAGGGTAGGCTACACCTTC 13 TRBJ1-2 . . TRBV6-2/TRBV6-3
CASSLASGSYEQYF TGTGCCAGCAGCTTGGCCAGCGGGAGCTACGAGCAGTACTTC 14 TRBJ2-7 TRBD2 . TRBV11-3
CATSDFVTSGMGTEQFF TGTGCCACCAGTGATTTCGTAACTAGCGGGATGGGGACGGAGCAGTTCTTC 17 TRBJ2-1 TRBD2 . TRBV24-1
CASRYTGGPEAFF TGTGCCAGCAGGTATACAGGGGGCCCTGAAGCTTTCTTT 13 TRBJ1-1 TRBD1 . TRBV5-6
CASSLFGQGMKTEAFF TGTGCCAGCAGCTTGTTCGGACAGGGTATGAAGACTGAAGCTTTCTTT 16 TRBJ1-1 TRBD1 . TRBV5-4
CASSPQPGANVLTF TGTGCCAGCTCACCACAGCCCGGGGCCAACGTCCTGACTTTC 14 TRBJ2-6 . . TRBV18
CASLQGENSPLHF TGTGCCAGCCTACAGGGAGAGAACTCACCCCTCCACTTT 13 TRBJ1-6 . few TRBV18
CASSISGRASNEQFF TGTGCCAGTAGTATTAGCGGGAGGGCCAGCAATGAGCAGTTCTTC 15 TRBJ2-1 TRBD2 . TRBV19
CASSPSGTGESYEQYF TGCGCCAGCAGCCCCTCCGGGACAGGGGAGTCCTACGAGCAGTACTTC 16 TRBJ2-7 TRBD1 . TRBV4-3
CASSFGGGWETQYF TGTGCCAGCAGTTTTGGGGGGGGCTGGGAGACCCAGTACTTC 14 TRBJ2-5 . . TRBV28
CASSPQGGTEAFF TGTGCCAGCAGCCCACAGGGCGGGACTGAAGCTTTCTTT 13 TRBJ1-1 . . TRBV11-1
CASSHQGVAKNIQYF TGTGCCAGCAGCCACCAGGGGGTAGCCAAAAACATTCAGTACTTC 15 TRBJ2-4 TRBD1 . TRBV3-1/TRBV3-2
CASSKDRGRAYGETQYF TGCGCCAGCAGCAAGGACAGGGGGCGCGCTTATGGAGAGACCCAGTACTTC 17 TRBJ2-5 TRBD1 . TRBV5-1
CASSPQQGSPYEQYF TGTGCCAGCTCACCTCAACAGGGGTCCCCCTACGAGCAGTACTTC 15 TRBJ2-7 TRBD1 . TRBV18
CASSQQRIETQYF TGTGCCAGCAGCCAGCAGCGGATAGAGACCCAGTACTTC 13 TRBJ2-5 . . TRBV3-1/TRBV3-2
CASSLRGGGDTDTQYF TGTGCCAGCAGTCTTCGGGGCGGGGGAGACACAGATACGCAGTATTTT 16 TRBJ2-3 TRBD2 few TRBV6-2/TRBV6-3
CASSLAAGAPNSPLHF TGTGCCAGCAGCTTAGCGGCGGGGGCACCCAATTCACCCCTCCACTTT 16 TRBJ1-6 . . TRBV7-8
CASSFPGGDSGNTIYF TGTGCCAGCAGTTTCCCAGGGGGCGACTCTGGAAACACCATATATTTT 16 TRBJ1-3 TRBD1 . TRBV28
CASSFSGSGGSEQYF TGTGCCAGCAGTTTTAGCGGGTCCGGGGGCTCCGAGCAGTACTTC 15 TRBJ2-7 . few TRBV7-2
CASSQLAGGHIQYF TGTGCCAGCAGCCAACTAGCGGGGGGGCACATTCAGTACTTC 14 TRBJ2-4 TRBD2 . TRBV7-2
CASSFLNYGYTF TGTGCCAGCAGTTTTCTCAACTATGGCTACACCTTC 12 TRBJ1-2 . . TRBV28
CASSPVSGGNEKLFF TGTGCCAGTAGTCCTGTCTCCGGCGGTAATGAAAAACTGTTTTTT 15 TRBJ1-4 . . TRBV19
CSVGQGNQPQHF TGCAGCGTTGGACAGGGCAATCAGCCCCAGCATTTT 12 TRBJ1-5 . . TRBV29-1
CAWSTGTSGRLRYNEQFF TGTGCCTGGAGTACCGGGACTAGCGGGAGGTTGCGATACAATGAGCAGTTCTTC 18 TRBJ2-1 TRBD2 once TRBV30
CASSLGLAGGPTGELFF TGTGCCAGTAGTTTAGGACTAGCGGGAGGGCCAACCGGGGAGCTGTTTTTT 17 TRBJ2-2 TRBD2 . TRBV19
CSVASGNEQFF TGCAGCGTTGCTTCGGGGAATGAGCAGTTCTTC 11 TRBJ2-1 . . TRBV29-1
CASSEGVMEQETQYF TGTGCCAGCAGCGAGGGGGTGATGGAGCAAGAGACCCAGTACTTC 15 TRBJ2-5 . . TRBV6-5
CASRNDRGSDNSPLHF TGTGCCAGCAGGAATGACAGGGGATCGGATAATTCACCCCTCCACTTT 16 TRBJ1-6 TRBD1 . TRBV2
CASRRGGADTQYF TGTGCCAGCAGGAGGGGAGGAGCAGATACGCAGTATTTT 13 TRBJ2-3 . . TRBV28
CASSEQPGLVSVGYTF TGTGCCAGCAGTGAGCAACCGGGTCTGGTTTCAGTCGGCTACACCTTC 16 TRBJ1-2 . few TRBV6-1
CASSIGGSGSIGETQYF TGTGCCAGTAGTATTGGGGGTAGCGGGAGTATTGGAGAGACCCAGTACTTC 17 TRBJ2-5 TRBD2 . TRBV19
CATSRPRGRGNEKLFF TGTGCCACCAGCAGGCCCAGGGGGCGGGGTAATGAAAAACTGTTTTTT 16 TRBJ1-4 TRBD1 few TRBV15
CASSYTLNQPQHF TGTGCCAGCAGCTACACCTTAAATCAGCCCCAGCATTTT 13 TRBJ1-5 . . TRBV7-9
CASSQVGGGPTDTQYF TGTGCCAGCAGCCAAGTGGGGGGAGGGCCGACAGATACGCAGTATTTT 16 TRBJ2-3 TRBD2 . TRBV4-2
CASSNRISGANVLTF TGTGCCAGCAGCAACAGGATCTCTGGGGCCAACGTCCTGACTTTC 15 TRBJ2-6 . . TRBV7-2
CASSQTLSGGPTDTQYF TGTGCCAGCAGCCAAACTTTAAGCGGGGGGCCCACAGATACGCAGTATTTT 17 TRBJ2-3 TRBD2 few TRBV4-2
CASSQYNSPLHF TGTGCCAGCAGCCAATATAATTCACCCCTCCACTTT 12 TRBJ1-6 . . TRBV7-2
CASSIREGRGYEQYF TGTGCCAGCAGCATCCGAGAAGGACGGGGCTACGAGCAGTACTTC 15 TRBJ2-7 . . TRBV7-2
CASSLGGSGGTDTQYF TGTGCCAGCAGCCTTGGGGGTAGCGGGGGAACAGATACGCAGTATTTT 16 TRBJ2-3 TRBD2 . TRBV7-3
CASSKRLADYNEQFF TGTGCCAGTAGTAAGAGACTAGCGGATTACAATGAGCAGTTCTTC 15 TRBJ2-1 TRBD2 . TRBV19
CATSDIRGTEAFF TGTGCCACCAGTGACATCAGGGGGACTGAAGCTTTCTTT 13 TRBJ1-1 TRBD1 . TRBV24-1
CASGEVLGFADTQYF TGCGCCAGCGGGGAGGTATTGGGATTCGCAGATACGCAGTATTTT 15 TRBJ2-3 . . TRBV4-1
CATSRGGGIYEQYF TGTGCCACCAGCAGAGGAGGAGGGATCTACGAGCAGTACTTC 14 TRBJ2-7 . . TRBV15
CASSLVFAAEAFF TGTGCCAGCAGCTTAGTGTTTGCGGCCGAAGCTTTCTTT 13 TRBJ1-1 . . TRBV7-2
CAKTGVGDTQYF TGTGCCAAGACAGGGGTCGGAGATACGCAGTATTTT 12 TRBJ2-3 TRBD1 . TRBV2
CASSSSGSDYNEQFF TGTGCCAGCAGCTCATCGGGGTCTGACTACAATGAGCAGTTCTTC 15 TRBJ2-1 . once TRBV5-5
CASSGAGEQFF TGCGCCAGCAGTGGGGCGGGAGAGCAGTTCTTC 11 TRBJ2-1 . . TRBV10-2
CASSTPGGRETQYF TGTGCCAGCAGCACCCCCGGGGGGAGAGAGACCCAGTACTTC 14 TRBJ2-5 TRBD2 . TRBV7-2
CASSLSGANTEAFF TGTGCCAGCAGCTTATCGGGTGCGAACACTGAAGCTTTCTTT 14 TRBJ1-1 . . TRBV11-2
CASSRKRDNQETQYF TGTGCCAGCAGCCGCAAGAGGGATAACCAAGAGACCCAGTACTTC 15 TRBJ2-5 . . TRBV7-9
CASSPTGGATSNYGYTF TGTGCCAGCAGTCCGACAGGGGGCGCTACGTCTAACTATGGCTACACCTTC 17 TRBJ1-2 TRBD1 . TRBV28
CASSFHVVGAADTQYF TGTGCCAGCAGTTTCCACGTAGTGGGGGCTGCAGATACGCAGTATTTT 16 TRBJ2-3 . . TRBV28
CVISDDREHYGYTF TGTGTCATCAGTGACGACAGGGAACACTATGGCTACACCTTC 14 TRBJ1-2 TRBD1 . TRBV10-3
CATLRTGSGDTQYF TGTGCCACGCTGCGGACAGGATCCGGAGATACGCAGTATTTT 14 TRBJ2-3 TRBD1 . TRBV7-9